This TCR beta chain was recovered during a study of T cell changes during pregnancy in multiple sclerosis. Libraries were prepared by immunoSEQ multiplex PCR; TCRdb keeps only in-frame clonotypes and omits some of them. The data hold roughly 59,000 clones, with 80% to 95% observed a single time. The CDR3 sequence is 14 residues long. The table lists this clone with a few counts. V is TRBV21-1 and J is TRBJ1-1; the DNA was not used to check the table's D call, TRBD1. TRBV21-1 is a documented pseudogene. This clonotype was sampled from a female donor with multiple sclerosis, enrolled in a pregnancy study. The specimen was CD8+ T cells from peripheral blood mononuclear cells, collected in the second trimester of pregnancy. In nucleotides, the CDR3 is TGTGCCAGCAGCGTCGGACAGGTGTTCACTGAAGCTTTCTTT. This sequence encodes CASSVGQVFTEAFF.